This entry concerns a single T cell receptor beta chain. Its antigen is still unknown. The CDR3 covers 11 residues. V was shortened by 3 bases and J by 9 bases, with 6 bases between the two germline ends. Germline CDR1 SGHVS, CDR2 FQNEAQ. The data derive from a study of memory CD4+ T cells and cytomegalovirus serostatus. Single viable CD3+CD4+CD8-CD45RO+ cells were sorted as the memory CD4+ T cells. Study-level points and caveats: A US-trained random forest predicted CMV serostatus with median AUC around 0.92. The CMV-associated TCR signature appears largely within the CD4+ memory repertoire.

Source study methods: After removing out-of-frame reads, approximately 2 million distinct TCRbeta sequences remained. Using immunoSEQ multiplex PCR, the repertoire was profiled, and TCRdb retains in-frame clones only, with some absent. V, J and clone size were drawn from that table, and D and trimming were deduced from the DNA. The table shows 50,000 to 75,000 clones, with 82% occurring only once. Source material: memory CD4+ T cells from blood. The chain carries TRBV7-8 and TRBJ1-5; D gene unclear. The clonotype originates from an adult in good health and CMV-seronegative. Here the CDR3 reads CASSFGGPQHF. DNA of the CDR3: TGTGCCAGCAGCTTTGGAGGGCCCCAGCATTTT.